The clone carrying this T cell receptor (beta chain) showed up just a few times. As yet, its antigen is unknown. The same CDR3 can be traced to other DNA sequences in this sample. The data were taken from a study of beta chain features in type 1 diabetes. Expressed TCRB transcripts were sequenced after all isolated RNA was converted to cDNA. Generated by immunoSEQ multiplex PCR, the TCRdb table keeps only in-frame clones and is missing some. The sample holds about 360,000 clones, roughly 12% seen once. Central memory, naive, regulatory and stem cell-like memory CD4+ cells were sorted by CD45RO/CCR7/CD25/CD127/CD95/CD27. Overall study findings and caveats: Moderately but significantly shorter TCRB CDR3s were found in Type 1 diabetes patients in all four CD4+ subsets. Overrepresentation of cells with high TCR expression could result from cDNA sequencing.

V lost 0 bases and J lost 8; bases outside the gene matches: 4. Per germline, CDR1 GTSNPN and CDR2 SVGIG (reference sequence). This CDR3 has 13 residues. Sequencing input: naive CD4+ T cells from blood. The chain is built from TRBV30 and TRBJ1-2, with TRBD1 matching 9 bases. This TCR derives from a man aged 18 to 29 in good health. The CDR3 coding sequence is TGTGCCTGGAGTGTACAGGGGGCGGGAGGCTACACCTTC. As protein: CAWSVQGAGGYTF.